This T cell receptor beta chain was captured by sequencing in a study of T cell repertoires in cytomegalovirus infection. Study as a whole: Public TCR beta signatures were indicative of both CMV infection and a matching HLA type.

One entry per CDR3 protein, called by TCRdb with MiXCR from the reads. The table records about 700,000 distinct CDR3 sequences, roughly a third of them present only once. The CDR3 is 10 amino acids. V lost 11 bases and J 6 bases, leaving 11 bases between the germline ends. Germline V CDR1 and CDR2: MNHNS, SASEGT. This clonotype occurred a few times. Its antigen remains unknown. V gene TRBV6-1 combines with J gene TRBJ2-7, with D possibly TRBD1 on 6 matching bases. Here the sequenced sample was cultured PBMCs, taken from culture after CMV antigen stimulation. This TCR was sampled from a human donor in good health (CMV status not recorded). Some clones in this sample may be carry-over from other donors' samples. CDR3 sequence: CASRGGEQYF. DNA of the CDR3: TGTGCCTCGCGAGGGGGCGAGCAGTACTTC.